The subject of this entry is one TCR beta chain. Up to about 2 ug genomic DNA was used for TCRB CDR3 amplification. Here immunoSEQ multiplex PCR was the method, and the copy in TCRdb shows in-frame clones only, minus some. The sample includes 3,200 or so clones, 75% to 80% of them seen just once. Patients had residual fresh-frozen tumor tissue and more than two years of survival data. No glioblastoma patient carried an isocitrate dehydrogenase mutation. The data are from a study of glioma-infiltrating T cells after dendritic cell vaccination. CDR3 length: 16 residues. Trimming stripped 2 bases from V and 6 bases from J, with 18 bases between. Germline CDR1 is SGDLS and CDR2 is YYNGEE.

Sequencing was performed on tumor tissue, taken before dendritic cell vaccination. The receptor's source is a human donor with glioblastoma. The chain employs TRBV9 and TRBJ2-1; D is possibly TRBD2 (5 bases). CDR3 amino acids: CASSVPRDFESNEQFF. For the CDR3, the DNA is TGTGCCAGCAGCGTCCCGAGGGATTTCGAGAGCAATGAGCAGTTCTTC.